These 20 T cell receptor beta chains were sequenced from one sample in a study of T cells after yellow fever vaccination. TCRdb fed the 5' RACE reads into MiXCR, producing one record per CDR3 protein. This sample has about 300,000 distinct CDR3 sequences, with around 6.8% found just once. Specimen: PBMCs, collected about 49 days after the first yellow fever vaccination. These receptors all come from a man younger than 30 who received the YFV17D yellow fever vaccine.

This clonotype appeared a few times. The chain joins TRBV13 to TRBJ2-7; D gene uncertain. Germline values: CDR1 PRHDT, CDR2 FYEKMQ (reference sequence). This CDR3 contains 12 residues. V shed 4 bases and J shed 8 bases, with 12 bases lying between them. The CDR3 is CASSSIPTKQYF. CDR3 nucleotides: TGTGCCAGCAGCTCAATCCCTACGAAGCAGTACTTC. The whole variable domain, remainder taken from reference TRBV13 and TRBJ2-7, is AAGVIQSPRHLIKEKRETATLKCYPIPRHDTVYWYQQGPGQDPQFLISFYEKMQSDKGSIPDRFSAQQFSDYHSELNMSSLELGDSALYFCASSSIPTKQYFGPGTRLTVT.

This clonotype occurred a few times. The DNA of the CDR3 is TGTGCCAGCAGCCAAGGCGGGGGGATCCCGTCAGATACGCAGTATTTT. Residues: CASSQGGGIPSDTQYF. This chain links TRBV3-1 with TRBJ2-3; 8 nucleotides align to TRBD2. Germline CDR1 LGHDT, CDR2 YNNKEL (reference sequence). The CDR3 is 16 amino acids. Germline trimming cut 1 base from V and 4 bases from J; bases unmatched to any gene: 7.

This clonotype was detected many times. The chain couples TRBV10-3 to TRBJ1-6; unclear D gene. The V end lost 1 base, the J end lost 7 bases, and 5 bases lay between the germline ends. CDR1 and CDR2 (germline): ENHRY, SYGVKD. There are 13 residues in the CDR3. The CDR3 protein is CAISEFENSPLHF. The CDR3 coding sequence is TGTGCCATCAGTGAGTTCGAAAATTCACCCCTCCACTTT.

This clonotype appeared a few times. This chain uses TRBV7-2 with TRBJ1-2; D is undetermined. Germline CDR1 SGHTA, CDR2 FQGNSA. The V gene lost 3 bases and the J gene lost 8 bases, with 13 bases spanning the gap. CDR3 size: 13 residues. The CDR3: CASSLDGLWGYTF. CDR3 sequence (DNA): TGTGCCAGCAGCTTGGACGGCTTGTGGGGCTACACCTTC.

The table lists this clonotype with a few counts. The rearrangement joins TRBV12-5 to TRBJ1-5; D gene unclear. CDR1 and CDR2 from the germline V gene are LGHNT and FRNRAP. The germline V and J ends were trimmed by 6 bases and 3 bases, with 21 bases remaining between them. The CDR3 is 17 amino acids. CDR3 in amino acids: CASGYAGGIKDNQPQHF. The DNA for the CDR3 is TGTGCTAGTGGCTACGCGGGCGGGATTAAGGACAATCAGCCCCAGCATTTT.

J is TRBJ2-5 and V is TRBV5-1, with a weak D call TRBD1 (5 bases). Germline V lookup: CDR1 SGHRS, CDR2 YFSETQ. This CDR3 spans 14 amino acids. V gave up 4 bases and J gave up 0 bases, with 10 bases separating them. CDR3 DNA sequence: TGCGCCAGCAGCCAGACAGTATACCAAGAGACCCAGTACTTC. It codes for CASSQTVYQETQYF.

The chain is built from TRBV7-2 and TRBJ2-3; tentatively, D is TRBD2 (6 bases). The V end was cut by 1 base, the J end by 6 bases, with 11 bases between. Looked up from germline, CDR1 is SGHTA and CDR2 is FQGNSA. This CDR3 contains 14 residues. CDR3: CASSLGGDVDTQYF. The CDR3 nucleotides are TGTGCCAGCAGCTTAGGGGGGGACGTGGATACGCAGTATTTT.

This clonotype was seen a handful of times. The rearrangement joins TRBV6-6 to TRBJ1-2; unclear D gene. Trimming left V 2 bases short and J 8 bases short, with 6 bases between. The CDR3 runs 11 residues. Germline-derived CDR1 and CDR2 are MNHNY and SVGAGI (reference sequence). CDR3 bases: TGTGCCAGCAGTTACGGAGACGGCTACACCTTC. Amino acids: CASSYGDGYTF.

This clonotype was seen at least ten times. The rearrangement joins TRBV10-3 to TRBJ1-2; 10 bases are shared with TRBD1. CDR1 is ENHRY, CDR2 SYGVKD, per germline. The trim removed 0 bases at V and 7 bases at J, leaving 2 bases unmatched. This CDR3 spans 14 amino acids. CDR3 amino acids: CAISESTGGGGYTF. As DNA, the CDR3 is TGTGCCATCAGTGAGTCGACAGGGGGCGGTGGCTACACCTTC.

This clonotype was counted only a few times. The gene calls are TRBV20-1 and TRBJ2-3; TRBD2 is a possible D gene (5 bases). CDR1 and CDR2 from the germline V gene are DFQATT and SNEGSKA (reference sequence). The CDR3 totals 19 residues. Trimming took off 0 bases at V and 0 bases at J, with 22 bases between the two ends. CDR3: CSARDNKVAAGHSTDTQYF. The DNA of the CDR3 is TGCAGTGCTAGAGATAATAAAGTCGCGGCGGGCCATAGCACAGATACGCAGTATTTT.

This clonotype has at least ten counts. The chain has TRBV20-1 and TRBJ2-1; the match to TRBD2 covers 14 bases. The CDR3 is 15 amino acids. V shed 5 bases, J shed 9 bases, and the junction held 9 bases outside the gene matches. From germline, CDR1 is DFQATT and CDR2 SNEGSKA (reference sequence). For the CDR3, the DNA is TGCAGTGCTGAGGGGCGACTAGCGGGGGGGGGTGAGCAGTTCTTC. This encodes CSAEGRLAGGGEQFF.

This clonotype has more than one count but fewer than ten. The chain carries TRBV6-2 or TRBV6-3 and TRBJ1-2; the D is unclear. Germline assignment: CDR1 MNHEY and CDR2 SVGEGT. The CDR3 is made up of 11 amino acids. V was cut by 2 bases and J by 7 bases, with 5 bases left in between. CDR3 protein: CASSYISGYTF. The CDR3, as DNA: TGTGCCAGCAGTTACATCAGTGGCTACACCTTC.

A word on this clonotype: The junction departs from germline at one end; a sequencing error may be responsible. The chain couples TRBV20-1 to TRBJ1-1; D is possibly TRBD1 (5 bases). This CDR3 has 16 amino acids. The germline gives CDR1 DFQATT, CDR2 SNEGSKA (reference sequence). In nucleotides, the CDR3 is TGCTGTGCTAGGGGTCAGGTGGACCGATGGGGCACTGAAGCTTTCTTT. Protein: CCARGQVDRWGTEAFF.

There are a few counts of this clonotype. This rearrangement joins TRBV12-3 or TRBV12-4 to TRBJ1-1; no clear D gene. V lost 8 bases and J 3 bases, leaving 10 bases between the germline ends. This CDR3 contains 12 residues. The CDR3 DNA reads as TGTGCCAGCTGTCCCCGGGACACTGAAGCTTTCTTT. This gives the protein CASCPRDTEAFF.

This clonotype occurred a few times. V is TRBV20-1 and J is TRBJ2-3, with D perhaps TRBD1 (7 bases). V was pared by 6 bases and J by 2 bases, with 15 bases between. The CDR3 covers 14 residues. Germline V gene lookup returns CDR1 DFQATT and CDR2 SNEGSKA (reference sequence). CDR3 nucleotide sequence: TGCAGTGCCAGGGGGGACCATCTCACAGATACGCAGTATTTT. Translating gives CSARGDHLTDTQYF.

This clonotype was counted between two and nine times. V usage is TRBV12-3 or TRBV12-4 and J usage is TRBJ2-1, with a weak D call TRBD1 (6 bases). This CDR3 comprises 14 residues. V was cut by 3 bases and J by 4 bases, with 10 bases left in between. The CDR3 reads CASSFTQGYNEQFF. The CDR3 coding sequence is TGTGCCAGCAGTTTTACTCAGGGGTACAATGAGCAGTTCTTC.

This clonotype occurred a few times. The chain links TRBV5-4 to TRBJ1-1; unclear D gene. The germline V gene encodes CDR1 SGHNT and CDR2 YYREEE (reference sequence). CDR3 length equals 15 residues. Trimming removed 2 bases at V and 0 bases at J, with 11 bases between. CDR3 bases: TGTGCCAGCAGCTTCGAAATGGGGATGAACACTGAAGCTTTCTTT. The encoded protein is CASSFEMGMNTEAFF.

The chain uses TRBV25-1 and TRBJ1-1; no clear D gene. The CDR3 covers 15 residues. V shed 3 bases and J shed 5 bases, with 16 bases lying between them. Germline V gene data show CDR1 as MGHDK and CDR2 as SYGVNS. This CDR3 is CASSDTNRRGTEAFF. CDR3 DNA sequence: TGTGCCAGCAGTGACACTAACAGAAGAGGGACTGAAGCTTTCTTT.

J is TRBJ2-2 and V is TRBV30, with 10 bases identical to TRBD2. CDR3 size: 17 residues. With V trimmed by 0 bases and J by 5 bases, 9 bases remained unmatched. Per germline, CDR1 GTSNPN and CDR2 SVGIG (reference sequence). The CDR3 bases are TGTGCCTGGAGTGTTTTCAGCGGGGGGGCCCGGACCGGGGAGCTGTTTTTT. It translates to CAWSVFSGGARTGELFF. Looking up the rest from reference TRBV30 and TRBJ2-2 gives the full variable domain: SQTIHQWPATLVQPVGSPLSLECTVEGTSNPNLYWYRQAAGRGLQLLFYSVGIGQISSEVPQNLSASRPQDRQFILSSKKLLLSDSGFYLCAWSVFSGGARTGELFFGEGSRLTVL.

The V call is TRBV2, the J call TRBJ2-7, with D possibly TRBD2 on 5 matching bases. V was pared by 2 bases and J by 5 bases, with 10 bases between. The germline V gene has CDR1 SNHLY and CDR2 FYNNEI. CDR3 length: 13 amino acids. The CDR3 nucleotides are TGTGCCAGCAGTGAATGGTCGGGGAACGAGCAGTACGTC. It specifies CASSEWSGNEQYV.